This paragraph reports one T cell receptor beta chain. Its cognate antigen is unknown. V lost 0 bases to trimming and J lost 7 bases; unmatched junction nucleotides: 7. The CDR3 has 15 residues. CDR1 is SGHRS and CDR2 is YFSETQ in the germline V gene. The sample belongs to a study of cytomegalovirus exposure and HLA in healthy donors. Primers for the PCR totalled 60 Vbeta and 13 Jbeta. Original methodology: An analysis that came later counted 77 million or so unique TCR beta chains, approximately 11 million shared. Repertoires were generated with immunoSEQ multiplex PCR, while TCRdb's copy carries only in-frame clones and drops some. D and trimming come from the DNA, and the V and J calls and clone size come from that table. The table shows 150,000 to 200,000 clones, with more than 70% occurring only once. Regarding the study as a whole: A missense variant in DCLRE1C was later tied to TCR beta V- and J-gene trimming.

This receptor was taken from a male donor in good health and CMV-seronegative. The V gene is TRBV5-1, the J gene TRBJ1-1; 9 nucleotides line up with TRBD1. Sequenced sample: PBMCs. The CDR3: CASSLEGQGDSEAFF. As DNA, the CDR3 is TGCGCCAGCAGCTTGGAGGGACAGGGCGACAGTGAAGCTTTCTTT.